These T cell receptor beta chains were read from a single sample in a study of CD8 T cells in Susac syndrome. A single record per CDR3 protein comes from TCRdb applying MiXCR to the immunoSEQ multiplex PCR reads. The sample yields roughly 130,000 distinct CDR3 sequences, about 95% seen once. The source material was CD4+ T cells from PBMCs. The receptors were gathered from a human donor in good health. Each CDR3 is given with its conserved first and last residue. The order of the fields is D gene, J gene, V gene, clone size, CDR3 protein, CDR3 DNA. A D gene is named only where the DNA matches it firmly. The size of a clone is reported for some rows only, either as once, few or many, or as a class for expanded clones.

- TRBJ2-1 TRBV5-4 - CASSMVGINEQFF TGTGCCAGCAGCATGGTCGGGATCAATGAGCAGTTCTTC
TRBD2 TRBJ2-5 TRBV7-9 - CASSPPAGGQVKTQYF TGTGCCAGCAGCCCCCCCGCGGGGGGACAAGTGAAGACCCAGTACTTC
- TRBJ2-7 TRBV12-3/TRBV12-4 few CASSSGFYEQYF TGTGCCAGCAGTTCCGGGTTCTACGAGCAGTACTTC
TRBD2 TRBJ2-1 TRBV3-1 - CASSQGLAGVGQFF TGTGCCAGCAGCCAAGGACTAGCGGGAGTGGGGCAGTTCTTC
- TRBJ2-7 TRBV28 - CASSSLGEQYF TGTGCCAGCAGTTCTCTAGGCGAGCAGTACTTC
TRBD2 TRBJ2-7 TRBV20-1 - CSAPKAGAAGEQYF TGCAGTGCTCCTAAAGCGGGAGCCGCCGGGGAGCAGTACTTC
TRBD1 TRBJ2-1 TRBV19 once CASSLWGQGANEQFF TGTGCCAGTAGTCTCTGGGGACAGGGGGCCAATGAGCAGTTCTTC
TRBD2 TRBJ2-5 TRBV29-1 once CSVERLARETQYF TGCAGCGTGGAAAGACTAGCCCGGGAGACCCAGTACTTC
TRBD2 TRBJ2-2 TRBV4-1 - CASSPTLAGVPTGELFF TGCGCCAGCAGCCCAACCCTAGCGGGAGTCCCCACCGGGGAGCTGTTTTTT
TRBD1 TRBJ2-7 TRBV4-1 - CASSPRTGVALGEQYF TGCGCCAGCAGCCCCCGGACAGGGGTCGCTCTCGGCGAGCAGTACTTC
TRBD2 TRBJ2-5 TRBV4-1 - CASSQDAGVGVGAGVETQYF TGCGCCAGCAGCCAAGATGCGGGGGTGGGGGTTGGAGCGGGAGTTGAGACCCAGTACTTC
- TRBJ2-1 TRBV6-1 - CATRGSTGYNEQFF TGTGCCACCAGAGGGTCTACGGGGTACAATGAGCAGTTCTTC
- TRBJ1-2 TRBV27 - CASSSGQTHDRYGYTF TGTGCCAGCAGTTCCGGACAGACCCATGACCGCTATGGCTACACCTTC
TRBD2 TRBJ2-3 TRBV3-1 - CASSQGSGRGSDTQYF TGTGCCAGCAGCCAAGGTAGCGGGAGAGGCTCAGATACGCAGTATTTT
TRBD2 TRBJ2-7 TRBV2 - CASNRLAGGGNEQYF TGTGCCAGCAACAGACTAGCGGGAGGAGGTAACGAGCAGTACTTC
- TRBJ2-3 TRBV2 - CASSASLAEDTQYF TGTGCCAGCAGTGCTTCCTTAGCCGAGGATACGCAGTATTTT
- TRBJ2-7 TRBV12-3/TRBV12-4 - CASSSIEGNEQYF TGTGCCAGCAGTTCAATTGAGGGGAACGAGCAGTACTTC
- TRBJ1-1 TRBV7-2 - CASSLAARNTEAFF TGTGCCAGCAGCTTAGCGGCAAGGAACACTGAAGCTTTCTTT
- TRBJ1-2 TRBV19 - CASLVTVRYGYTF TGTGCCAGCCTCGTGACAGTTAGGTATGGCTACACCTTC
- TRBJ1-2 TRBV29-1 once CSVEESAGYGYTF TGCAGCGTTGAAGAATCGGCTGGCTATGGCTACACCTTC
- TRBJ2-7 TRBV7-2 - CASSLEASLQGSYEQYF TGTGCCAGCAGCTTAGAAGCCTCCCTCCAAGGGTCCTACGAGCAGTACTTC
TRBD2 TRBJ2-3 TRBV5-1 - CASRRLADLTDTQYF TGCGCCAGCAGGCGACTAGCGGATTTGACAGATACGCAGTATTTT
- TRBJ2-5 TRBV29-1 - CSVGGEETQYF TGCAGCGTTGGGGGGGAAGAGACCCAGTACTTC
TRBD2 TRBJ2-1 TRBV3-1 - CASSLGSGNYNEQFF TGTGCCAGCAGCCTAGGTAGCGGGAACTACAATGAGCAGTTCTTC
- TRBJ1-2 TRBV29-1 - CSVDKQINYGYTF TGCAGCGTTGATAAACAGATAAACTATGGCTACACCTTC
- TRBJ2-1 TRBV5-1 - CASSLGGVIHEQFF TGCGCCAGCAGCTTGGGCGGTGTTATCCATGAGCAGTTCTTC
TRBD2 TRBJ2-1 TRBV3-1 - CASSKRLAGTEQFF TGTGCCAGCAGCAAGCGACTAGCGGGAACTGAGCAGTTCTTC
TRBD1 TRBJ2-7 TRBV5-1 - CASKPGQGTPGEQYF TGCGCCAGCAAACCCGGACAGGGGACCCCAGGGGAGCAGTACTTC
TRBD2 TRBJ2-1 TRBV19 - CASSTREGRYVEQFF TGTGCCAGTAGTACAAGGGAGGGCCGGTATGTTGAGCAGTTCTTC
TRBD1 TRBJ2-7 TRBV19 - CASSTGQGREQYF TGTGCCAGTAGTACCGGACAGGGTCGCGAGCAGTACTTC
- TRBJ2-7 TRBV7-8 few CASSLLQYEQYF TGTGCCAGCAGCCTTCTCCAGTACGAGCAGTACTTC
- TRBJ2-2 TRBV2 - CASRPRGLPTGELFF TGTGCCAGCAGACCCCGGGGACTCCCCACCGGGGAGCTGTTTTTT
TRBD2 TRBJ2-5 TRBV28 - CASSSSGLKETQYF TGTGCCAGCAGTTCCTCGGGACTAAAAGAGACCCAGTACTTC
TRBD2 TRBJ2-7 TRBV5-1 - CASSLGTGLAGGPYEQYF TGCGCCAGCAGCTTGGGAACCGGACTAGCGGGAGGGCCCTACGAGCAGTACTTC
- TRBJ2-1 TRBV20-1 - CSAQAADNEQFF TGCAGTGCTCAGGCAGCGGACAATGAGCAGTTCTTC
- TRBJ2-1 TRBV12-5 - CASGLVIYNEQFF TGTGCTAGTGGTTTGGTAATCTACAATGAGCAGTTCTTC
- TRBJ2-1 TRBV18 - CASSPLLTRGDEQFF TGTGCCAGCTCACCACTTTTGACGCGAGGCGATGAGCAGTTCTTC
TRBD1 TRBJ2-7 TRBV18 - CATRGQGYNEQYF TGTGCCACCAGGGGACAGGGGTATAACGAGCAGTACTTC
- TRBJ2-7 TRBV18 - CASSPSPEGTYEQYF TGTGCCAGCTCACCAAGCCCCGAAGGCACCTACGAGCAGTACTTC
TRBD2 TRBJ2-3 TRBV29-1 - CSVEDQFTSGSPDTQYF TGCAGCGTTGAAGATCAATTTACTAGCGGGAGCCCAGATACGCAGTATTTT
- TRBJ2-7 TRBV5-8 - CATPGQLTSYEQYF TGTGCCACACCGGGACAACTGACCTCCTACGAGCAGTACTTC
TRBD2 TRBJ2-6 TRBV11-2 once CASSSFGGRGGANVLTF TGTGCCAGCAGCTCTTTCGGCGGGAGAGGCGGGGCCAACGTCCTGACTTTC
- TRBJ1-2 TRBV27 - CASSFAPAGGYTF TGTGCCAGCAGTTTCGCCCCGGCGGGTGGCTACACCTTC
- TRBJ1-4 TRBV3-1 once CASSQPAGNEKLFF TGTGCCAGCAGCCAACCCGCAGGGAATGAAAAACTGTTTTTT
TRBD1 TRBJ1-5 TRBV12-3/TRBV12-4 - CASSRDSYQPQHF TGTGCCAGCAGCCGGGACAGCTATCAGCCCCAGCATTTT
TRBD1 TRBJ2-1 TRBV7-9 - CASSLGNDRVNEQFF TGTGCCAGCAGCTTGGGAAACGACAGGGTCAATGAGCAGTTCTTC
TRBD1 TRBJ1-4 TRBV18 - CASSPSQGAKLFF TGTGCCAGCTCACCATCGCAGGGGGCAAAACTGTTTTTT
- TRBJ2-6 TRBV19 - CAREDLLTAISGANVLTF TGTGCCAGGGAGGATTTACTGACGGCAATCTCTGGGGCCAACGTCCTGACTTTC
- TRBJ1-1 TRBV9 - CASSVQGNTEAFF TGTGCCAGCAGCGTACAGGGGAACACTGAAGCTTTCTTT
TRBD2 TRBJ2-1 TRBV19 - CASSISGRPYNEQFF TGTGCCAGTAGTATTAGCGGGAGGCCCTACAATGAGCAGTTCTTC
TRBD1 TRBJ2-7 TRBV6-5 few CASSYSGTGLYEQYF TGTGCCAGCAGTTACTCCGGGACAGGGCTCTACGAGCAGTACTTC
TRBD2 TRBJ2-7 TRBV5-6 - CASNFGLAGGEEQYF TGTGCCAGCAACTTCGGACTAGCGGGAGGCGAAGAGCAGTACTTC